This TCR beta chain comes out of a study of CD8+ T cells in alopecia areata. For the study at large: Treated individuals took tofacitinib by mouth, 5 to 10 mg twice daily. Study observations and caveats: Scalp clonality and expanded CD8+ clones among the top 100 fell significantly with tofacitinib.

Treatment defined: oral pan-JAK inhibitor, 5-10 mg twice daily. Peripheral blood, together with lesional scalp punch biopsies, was collected from alopecia areata patients. For this clone: The antigen remains unidentified.

Extracted RNA was reverse transcribed into cDNA, the sequencing template. The assay was immunoSEQ multiplex PCR, and TCRdb's table has in-frame clones only and misses some. This table has roughly 120,000 clones, 55% to 60% appearing once. The CDR3 is 15 residues long. The J segment lost 4 bases and the V segment lost 0 bases, leaving 6 bases of the junction unmatched. Germline lookup yields CDR1 SGHRS and CDR2 YFSETQ. The sample was CD4+ T cells sorted from blood, taken at week 24, from a patient treated with tofacitinib. The source is a human donor with alopecia areata. This rearrangement joins TRBV5-1 to TRBJ2-5; 7 nucleotides align to TRBD1. CDR3 nucleotide sequence: TGCGCCAGCAGCTTGGGTGCAGGGGGACGAGAGACCCAGTACTTC. Amino acids: CASSLGAGGRETQYF.